What follows describes a single T cell receptor (beta chain). Its matching antigen is unknown. Naive or memory CD4+ cells were cultured 1:1 with T cell-depleted PBMCs plus CEF. This record belongs to a study of CD4 T cells in relation to SARS-CoV-2 and coronaviruses. At the level of the study: TCR beta CDR3s were sequenced after approximately ten-day antigen culture of PBMCs. Convalescent patients had median age roughly 38 years, range roughly 20 to 72.

TCRdb keeps only in-frame clones here, not all; method: immunoSEQ multiplex PCR. The repertoire has about 36,000 clones, 70% to 85% of them found once; the top ten carry approximately 2.8%. The CDR3 spans 14 residues. V lost 11 bases to trimming and J lost 3 bases, with 17 bases between them. This rearrangement joins TRBV23-1 to TRBJ2-1; D call uncertain. TRBV23-1 counts as an open reading frame of uncertain function. The clonotype originates from an adult with COVID-19. The sequenced sample consisted of memory CD4+ T cells from PBMCs, cultured in vitro. For the CDR3, the DNA is TGCGCCTCGATCGGAGCTACCTACTACAATGAGCAGTTCTTC. Translated, it gives CASIGATYYNEQFF.